What follows is one TCR beta chain and its context. Its antigen is as yet unknown. Data came from immunoSEQ multiplex PCR; TCRdb stores just in-frame clones and leaves some out. In the table there are some 1 million clones, more than 60% of which are singletons. A CD45RA-negative memory subset and a CD45RA+ naive subset were separated from the CD4+ cells. The entry originates in a study of shared clonotypes between healthy human individuals. Germline V lookup: CDR1 KGHSH, CDR2 LQKENI. CDR3 length equals 14 residues. Losses at the gene ends were 4 bases for V and 5 bases for J; bases not matched to a gene: 5. Study-level points and caveats: Rarefaction analysis demonstrated incomplete sorted-subset sequencing notwithstanding large depth. What limited the represented genetic and exposure-history diversity was the small number of donors. Shared clonotypes: roughly 5% naive CD4, about 4% naive CD8, roughly 2.4% memory CD4, under 0.5% memory CD8.

The sequence came from a man aged 18 to 29 in good health. Sequencing input: memory CD4+ T cells sorted from blood. This sample's subset: CD45RA-negative fraction. The rearrangement links TRBV18 to TRBJ2-3, with 8 bases identical to TRBD2. The CDR3: CASSRNLAGDTQYF. The DNA for the CDR3 is TGTGCCAGCTCACGGAATCTAGCGGGAGATACGCAGTATTTT.